The 20 T cell receptor beta chains listed next were all sequenced from one sample in a study of blood T cell repertoires in COVID-19. The assay was immunoSEQ multiplex PCR, and TCRdb's table has in-frame clones only and misses some. The table shows about 300,000 clones, with 85% to 90% occurring only once. Sequenced: peripheral blood. These receptors were collected from a man between 65 and 85 years old with acute or convalescent COVID-19.

The chain recombines TRBV2 with TRBJ2-7; possibly TRBD2 for D (7 bases). CDR1 is SNHLY, CDR2 FYNNEI, per germline. CDR3 length: 15 amino acids. With 2 bases removed from V and 2 bases from J, the gap between germline ends came to 13 bases. The CDR3 DNA reads as TGTGCCAGCAGTGAACAAGGGGGGACTACCTACGAGCAGTACTTC. This encodes CASSEQGGTTYEQYF.

This chain links TRBV30 with TRBJ2-7; 8 bases are a match to TRBD2. The CDR3 runs to 14 residues. The germline CDR1 and CDR2 sequences are GTSNPN and SVGIG (reference sequence). Germline trimming cut 5 bases from V and 2 bases from J; bases unmatched to any gene: 8. CDR3 nucleotide sequence: TGTGCCTGGGCCCCTAGCGGGCGTCCCTACGAGCAGTACTTC. Protein: CAWAPSGRPYEQYF.

This rearrangement joins TRBV28 to TRBJ2-7; weak D call: TRBD1 (6 bases). This CDR3 region has 13 residues. Germline V gene lookup returns CDR1 MDHEN and CDR2 SYDVKM. V was clipped by 8 bases and J by 2 bases, with 13 bases between them. The CDR3, as DNA: TGTGCCAGCGGTGCGCCAGGGGCCTACGAGCAGTACTTC. It specifies CASGAPGAYEQYF.

The chain carries TRBV28 and TRBJ1-2; possible D gene TRBD1, 5 bases. Between the trimmed V and J ends, which lost 3 bases and 0 bases, there was a span of 8 bases. CDR3 length: 14 amino acids. The germline V gene has CDR1 MDHEN and CDR2 SYDVKM. CDR3 amino acids: CASSLTAPNYGYTF. CDR3 DNA sequence: TGTGCCAGCAGTTTGACAGCCCCTAACTATGGCTACACCTTC.

The rearrangement uses TRBV2 and TRBJ1-1, with D unresolved. Trimming removed 7 bases from V and 4 bases from J, with 13 bases in between. CDR1 is SNHLY, CDR2 FYNNEI, per germline. This CDR3 has 13 residues. As DNA, the CDR3 is TGTGCCAGCACCACAGAGGAGGGCACTGAAGCTTTCTTT. Translated: CASTTEEGTEAFF.

This clone occurred once. This sequence joins TRBV4-2 and TRBJ1-1; D call uncertain. Trimming shortened V by 4 bases and J by 4 bases, and 13 bases separated the two germline ends. Germline V CDR1 and CDR2: LGHNA, YNFKEQ. The CDR3 has 14 residues. The CDR3 region has the DNA TGTGCCAGCAGCCCTACCTCGGGTAGCACTGAAGCTTTCTTT. Protein sequence: CASSPTSGSTEAFF.

This clone occurred a few times. The CDR3 DNA reads as TGTGCCAGCAACGATCAGGGTGCCAAAAACATTCAGTACTTC. Its protein is CASNDQGAKNIQYF. The rearrangement joins TRBV28 to TRBJ2-4; D might be TRBD1 (5 bases). The CDR3 has 14 residues. V was clipped by 7 bases and J by 1 base, with 11 bases between them. Germline CDR1 MDHEN, CDR2 SYDVKM. Complete variable domain (other parts from reference TRBV28 and TRBJ2-4): DVKVTQSSRYLVKRTGEKVFLECVQDMDHENMFWYRQDPGLGLRLIYFSYDVKMKEKGDIPEGYSVSREKKERFSLILESASTNQTSMYLCASNDQGAKNIQYFGAGTRLSVL.

V is TRBV5-1 and J is TRBJ2-1, with D perhaps TRBD2 (6 bases). The CDR3 has 15 residues. Per germline, CDR1 SGHRS and CDR2 YFSETQ. The V and J ends lost 0 bases and 2 bases respectively, with 9 bases between them. CDR3 coding DNA: TGCGCCAGCAGCTTGGTAGGGAGGACCTACAATGAGCAGTTCTTC. Amino acids: CASSLVGRTYNEQFF.

The chain is built from TRBV5-5 and TRBJ1-5, with TRBD1 matching over 8 bases. Germline V lookup: CDR1 SGHKS, CDR2 YYEKEE (reference sequence). CDR3 size: 17 residues. Losses at the gene ends were 2 bases for V and 6 bases for J; bases not matched to a gene: 13. CDR3 nucleotides: TGTGCCAGCAGCTTCGACAGGGGCAGGGAAGGGAGTCAGCCCCAGCATTTT. Its translation: CASSFDRGREGSQPQHF.

This chain uses TRBV18 with TRBJ2-5; TRBD1 matches 9 bases. Germline lookup yields CDR1 KGHSH and CDR2 LQKENI. The CDR3 extends over 15 amino acids. V lost 4 bases to trimming and J lost 5 bases; unmatched junction nucleotides: 8. In nucleotides, the CDR3 is TGTGCCAGCTCACTCTCAGACAGGGGGTCGGAGACCCAGTACTTC. Protein sequence: CASSLSDRGSETQYF.

The chain couples TRBV11-2 to TRBJ2-7; D remains unclear. Trimming left V 1 base short and J 0 bases short, with 4 bases between. CDR1 is SGHAT and CDR2 is FQNNGV in the germline V gene. This CDR3 has 13 amino acids. The CDR3 loop is CASSLAHSYEQYF. The CDR3 nucleotides are TGTGCCAGCAGCTTAGCCCACTCCTACGAGCAGTACTTC.

This chain connects TRBV6-5 to TRBJ1-1; perhaps TRBD1 as D (6 bases). Trimming pared 2 bases from V and 1 base from J, leaving 11 bases between. Germline CDR1 MNHEY, CDR2 SVGAGI. CDR3 length equals 15 residues. The CDR3 is CASSYRAQGNTEAFF. The CDR3 nucleotides read TGTGCCAGCAGTTACAGGGCACAGGGGAACACTGAAGCTTTCTTT.

The chain combines TRBV5-4 with TRBJ2-7, with TRBD1 matching 7 bases. J gave up 6 bases and V 3 bases, and 9 bases lay outside the gene matches. The germline gives CDR1 SGHNT, CDR2 YYREEE (reference sequence). The CDR3 spans 14 residues. In DNA form, the CDR3 reads TGTGCCAGCAGCTCCTATGACAGGGTAGGCGAGCAGTACTTC. Amino acid sequence: CASSSYDRVGEQYF.

This CDR3 is CASKLMTLTYEQYF. The CDR3 nucleotides read TGTGCCAGCAAACTTATGACACTCACCTACGAGCAGTACTTC. The chain has TRBV21-1 and TRBJ2-7; TRBD1, the D gene given by the table, was not confirmed from the DNA. TRBV21-1 is termed a pseudogene. The CDR3 runs 14 residues.

This rearrangement joins TRBV7-2 to TRBJ2-7; D not resolved. The germline CDR1 and CDR2 sequences are SGHTA and FQGNSA. The CDR3 has 12 residues. V shed 2 bases and J shed 1 base, with 3 bases lying between them. CDR3 sequence (DNA): TGTGCCAGCAGCTTACAGTCCTACGAGCAGTACTTC. Its protein is CASSLQSYEQYF.

The rearrangement joins TRBV9 to TRBJ1-4; 8 nucleotides line up with TRBD1. The V segment lost 0 bases and the J segment 3 bases; nucleotides outside the gene matches: 4. Germline V lookup: CDR1 SGDLS, CDR2 YYNGEE. CDR3 size: 16 residues. DNA of the CDR3: TGTGCCAGCAGCGTAGCAGGGGGCTCGGCTAATGAAAAACTGTTTTTT. Protein: CASSVAGGSANEKLFF.

The rearrangement joins TRBV5-6 to TRBJ2-7, with D tentatively TRBD1 (6 bases). In germline, CDR1 is SGHDT, CDR2 YYEEEE. V was pared by 3 bases and J by 2 bases, with 9 bases between. The length of the CDR3 is 13 residues. The CDR3, as DNA: TGTGCCAGCAGCTACAGGGACGCCTACGAGCAGTACTTC. It encodes CASSYRDAYEQYF.

V and J are TRBV15 and TRBJ2-5; 8 positions match TRBD1. Germline-derived CDR1 and CDR2 are LNHNV and YYDKDF (reference sequence). CDR3 size: 14 residues. After removal of 5 bases from V and 7 bases from J, the junction contained 9 bases not matched to a gene. The CDR3 DNA reads as TGTGCCACCAGCCGGCAGGGGGCGCCTGGGACCCAGTACTTC. This codes for CATSRQGAPGTQYF.

The rearrangement uses TRBV19 and TRBJ1-5; 10 positions agree with TRBD1. This CDR3 is built from 15 residues. V dropped 9 bases and J dropped 5; count of bases not matched to a gene: 10. Germline V gene sequence: CDR1 LNHDA, CDR2 SQIVND (reference sequence). Written as DNA, the CDR3 is TGTGCCAGCAGGGCGGGACAGGGGTTCGATCAGCCCCAGCATTTT. The encoded protein is CASRAGQGFDQPQHF.

The count of this clone is one. The rearrangement links TRBV2 to TRBJ1-1; D possibly corresponds to TRBD1 (5 bases). Germline CDR1 SNHLY, CDR2 FYNNEI. This CDR3 contains 14 residues. The germline V and J ends were trimmed by 5 bases and 4 bases, with 14 bases remaining between them. The CDR3 loop reads CASSPDRVGTEAFF. The CDR3 DNA follows: TGTGCCAGCAGTCCCGACAGAGTTGGCACTGAAGCTTTCTTT.